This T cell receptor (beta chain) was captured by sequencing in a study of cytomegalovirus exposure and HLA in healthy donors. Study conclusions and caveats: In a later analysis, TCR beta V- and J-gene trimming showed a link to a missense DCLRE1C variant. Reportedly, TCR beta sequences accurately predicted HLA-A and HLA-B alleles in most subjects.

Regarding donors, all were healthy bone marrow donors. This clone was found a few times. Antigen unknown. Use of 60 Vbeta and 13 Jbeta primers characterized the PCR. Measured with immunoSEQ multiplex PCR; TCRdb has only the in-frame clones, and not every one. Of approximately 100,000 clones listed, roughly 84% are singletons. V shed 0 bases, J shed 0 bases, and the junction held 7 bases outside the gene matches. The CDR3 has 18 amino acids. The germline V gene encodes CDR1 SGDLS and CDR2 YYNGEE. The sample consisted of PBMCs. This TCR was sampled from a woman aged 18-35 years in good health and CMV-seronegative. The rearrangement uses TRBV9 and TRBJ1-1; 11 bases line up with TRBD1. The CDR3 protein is CASSVGGTGGLMNTEAFF. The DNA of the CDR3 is TGTGCCAGCAGCGTAGGTGGGACAGGGGGACTCATGAACACTGAAGCTTTCTTT.